This T cell receptor (beta chain) was sequenced in a study of blood T cell repertoires in COVID-19. About the research overall: Sites across the United States, Italy and Spain contributed samples from acute and convalescent COVID-19.

In the study's own analysis: Researchers report that nucleated cell counts were estimated from reference gene primer amplification. This table comes from immunoSEQ multiplex PCR, and its TCRdb copy is limited to in-frame clones, with some not included. V and J calls and clone size are as listed in that table; D and trimming were resolved from the DNA. The sample consists of around 98,000 clones, approximately 84% of them appearing once. Per the germline V gene, CDR1 is MDHEN and CDR2 is SYDVKM. V dropped 6 bases and J dropped 1 base, with 8 bases sitting between them. The CDR3 runs 13 residues. Specimen: peripheral blood. J is TRBJ2-3 and V is TRBV28, with D possibly being TRBD2 (5 bases). The TCR was taken from a woman aged 60-75 years with acute or convalescent COVID-19. DNA for the CDR3: TGTGCCAGCAGAATTAGCGGCACAGATACGCAGTATTTT. Its protein is CASRISGTDTQYF.